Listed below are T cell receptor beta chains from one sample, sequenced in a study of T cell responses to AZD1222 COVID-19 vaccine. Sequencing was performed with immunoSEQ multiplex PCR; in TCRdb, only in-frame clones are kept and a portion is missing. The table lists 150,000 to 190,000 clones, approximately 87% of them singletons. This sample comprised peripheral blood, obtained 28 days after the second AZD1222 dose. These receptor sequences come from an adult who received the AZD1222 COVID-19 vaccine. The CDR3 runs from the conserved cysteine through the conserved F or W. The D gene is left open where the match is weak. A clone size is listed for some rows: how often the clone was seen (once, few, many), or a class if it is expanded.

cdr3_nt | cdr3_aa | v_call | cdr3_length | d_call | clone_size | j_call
TGTGCCACCACACCAGGTGGGGGGCGGATGACAGCTTTCTTT | CATTPGGGRMTAFF | TRBV18 | 14 | . | once | TRBJ1-1
TGTGCCAGCAGTGACTCCCCCCGGGGGGGCAATCAGCCCCAGCATTTT | CASSDSPRGGNQPQHF | TRBV6-4 | 16 | . | . | TRBJ1-5
TGTGCCAGCAGAGCAAACCGGGACAGGGAAACCTACGAGCAGTACTTC | CASRANRDRETYEQYF | TRBV6-6 | 16 | TRBD1 | . | TRBJ2-7
TGTGCCAGCAGCCCTTTTGGGAGCGATGGCTACACCTTC | CASSPFGSDGYTF | TRBV28 | 13 | . | . | TRBJ1-2
TGTGCCAGCAGCTTAGCTGGGGGCGGGAGGGATTCACCCCTCCACTTT | CASSLAGGGRDSPLHF | TRBV7-2 | 16 | . | . | TRBJ1-6
TGTGCCAGCTCACCGGGCAGGGGGAACTATGGCTACACCTTC | CASSPGRGNYGYTF | TRBV18 | 14 | TRBD1 | . | TRBJ1-2
TGTGCCAGCAGCCGGGGGGCAAGGAGCGACGAGCAGTACTTC | CASSRGARSDEQYF | TRBV5-6 | 14 | . | . | TRBJ2-7
TGTGCCAGCTCACCTTCGGACAGAACCTACGAGCAGTACTTC | CASSPSDRTYEQYF | TRBV18 | 14 | . | . | TRBJ2-7
TGTGCCAGCAGCCCTTGCTCGGGGGATTCCTCCTACGAGCAGTACTTC | CASSPCSGDSSYEQYF | TRBV11-3 | 16 | . | . | TRBJ2-7
TGCAGTGCTAGTGGGACTAGCGGGAGGAGGGGGAATGAGCAGTTCTTC | CSASGTSGRRGNEQFF | TRBV20-1 | 16 | TRBD2 | . | TRBJ2-1
TGTGCCAGTAGTATAACCTTGATTGGAGGCTATGGCTACACCTTC | CASSITLIGGYGYTF | TRBV19 | 15 | . | . | TRBJ1-2
TGCAGCGTTGAGGTGGGCGAGCAGTACTTC | CSVEVGEQYF | TRBV29-1 | 10 | . | . | TRBJ2-7
TGCAGCGTTGAAGATTGGGAGGTTGTGGGGACCCAGTACTTC | CSVEDWEVVGTQYF | TRBV29-1 | 14 | . | few | TRBJ2-5
TGTGCCATCAAAGGGGGGGATTCACCCCTCCACTTT | CAIKGGDSPLHF | TRBV10-3 | 12 | . | . | TRBJ1-6
TGTGCCAGCAGGCGGGACGTTGGAGGCTACACCTTC | CASRRDVGGYTF | TRBV12-3/TRBV12-4 | 12 | . | . | TRBJ1-2
TGTGCCAGCAGCTTAAGAGACAGTGCCTACAATGAGCAGTTCTTC | CASSLRDSAYNEQFF | TRBV7-2 | 15 | . | . | TRBJ2-1
TGTGCCAGCAGCGTCTGGGACAGGGGTAACTATGGCTACACCTTC | CASSVWDRGNYGYTF | TRBV9 | 15 | TRBD1 | . | TRBJ1-2
TGTGCCAGCACCTTACCCCGGGCGGGAGATACCGGGGAGCTGTTTTTT | CASTLPRAGDTGELFF | TRBV5-4 | 16 | TRBD2 | . | TRBJ2-2
TGTGCCAGCAGTGGACACCCGAATCAGCCCCAGCATTTT | CASSGHPNQPQHF | TRBV5-4 | 13 | . | . | TRBJ1-5
TGTGCCAGCAGTGGCTCCGGGGGGCAAGGGGGCACTGAAGCTTTCTTT | CASSGSGGQGGTEAFF | TRBV2 | 16 | . | . | TRBJ1-1
TGTGCCAGCAGCGGGTGGGGCTACACCTTC | CASSGWGYTF | TRBV9 | 10 | . | . | TRBJ1-2
TGTGCCAGCAGTTACCCCCGGGATGAAGCTTTCTTT | CASSYPRDEAFF | TRBV6-2/TRBV6-3 | 12 | . | . | TRBJ1-1
TGCGCCAGCAGCTCTGCTGGGACGGGATTAAGGGAGCAGTACTTC | CASSSAGTGLREQYF | TRBV10-1 | 15 | . | . | TRBJ2-7
TGTGCCAGCTCAGAGGGACTTCCTGAGCAGTTCTTC | CASSEGLPEQFF | TRBV18 | 12 | . | once | TRBJ2-1
TGTGCCAGCAGTTCCTCAGGAGGCGCCTATGATACGCAGTATTTT | CASSSSGGAYDTQYF | TRBV27 | 15 | . | . | TRBJ2-3
TGTGCCAGCAGCCAAGATTTGCAGGGATACACAGATACGCAGTATTTT | CASSQDLQGYTDTQYF | TRBV3-1/TRBV3-2 | 16 | . | few | TRBJ2-3
TGTGCCAGCAGCTTTGGGCTAGCGGGAGTTACCTACAATGAGCAGTTCTTC | CASSFGLAGVTYNEQFF | TRBV12-1 | 17 | . | . | TRBJ2-1
TGTGCCAGCAGCTTGTGGGGGACAGGGAGGGATGGCTACACCTTC | CASSLWGTGRDGYTF | TRBV11-2 | 15 | TRBD1 | few | TRBJ1-2
TGTGCCAGCTCACCAGGACGTAGCTCCTACAATGAGCAGTTCTTC | CASSPGRSSYNEQFF | TRBV18 | 15 | . | . | TRBJ2-1
TGTGCCAGTAGTACGACCATCAGGACAGGGGGTAGGATCTACGAGCAGTACTTC | CASSTTIRTGGRIYEQYF | TRBV19 | 18 | TRBD1 | . | TRBJ2-7
TGCGCCAGCAGCCAAGTGGGGTGGGTAAAGTTCGATGAGCAGTTCTTC | CASSQVGWVKFDEQFF | TRBV4-1 | 16 | . | . | TRBJ2-1
TGTGCCTGGAGTGCAACAGGGGATGGGCAGCCCCAGCATTTT | CAWSATGDGQPQHF | TRBV30 | 14 | TRBD1 | few | TRBJ1-5
TGTGCCAGCAGCTTGGTTGGGGGCCAAGGGCACTACGAGCAGTACTTC | CASSLVGGQGHYEQYF | TRBV11-2 | 16 | . | . | TRBJ2-7
TGTGCCAGCAGCTTACGACGCGGCGGGAGGAACTACAATGAGCAGTTCTTC | CASSLRRGGRNYNEQFF | TRBV7-8 | 17 | TRBD2 | . | TRBJ2-1
TGTGCCAGCTCACCTAAACAGGGGGCGAACACTGAAGCTTTCTTT | CASSPKQGANTEAFF | TRBV18 | 15 | TRBD1 | . | TRBJ1-1
TGTGCCAGTTCAGGGTCTCCCACCCAAGAGACCCAGTACTTC | CASSGSPTQETQYF | TRBV28 | 14 | . | . | TRBJ2-5
TGTGCCAGCAGGCTCACAGGGAGTCCCCAAGAGACCCAGTACTTC | CASRLTGSPQETQYF | TRBV5-4 | 15 | . | . | TRBJ2-5
TGTGCCAGCAGCCTCGAAGGGCGAACAGATACGCAGTATTTT | CASSLEGRTDTQYF | TRBV7-9 | 14 | . | once | TRBJ2-3
TGTGCCAGCAGCCAATTCCAGGGACAGGGGCTAGTCGGAAACACCATATATTTT | CASSQFQGQGLVGNTIYF | TRBV7-9 | 18 | TRBD1 | . | TRBJ1-3